This T cell receptor (beta chain) is from a study of blood T cells in healthy people across ages (dated by TCRdb to the mid-2010s). General notes on the study: In model experiments, template switching captured roughly one uniquely barcoded TCR beta cDNA molecule for every two T cells. Age-related changes in TCR beta repertoire diversity were measured in the study by deep sequencing normalized with unique cDNA molecular identifiers. Donors were grouped into four age groups: young (average about 15 years), middle-aged (roughly 40), aged (62) and long-lived (roughly 80). The study analyzed two additional independent replicas of 1 million unique cDNA reads from the same blood draw for two donors, one aged 18 to 29 and one aged 80 or older. What the research found in general, with its limitations: The CMV infection status of donors was not known, potentially confounding age-related changes in expanded clonotypes. Compared with the aged group, more naive CD4+ T cells, fewer expanded clones and increased TCR diversity were shown by the long-lived group, suggesting age selection. Since profiling was done on bulk unsorted PBMCs, naive and antigen-experienced compartments could not be conclusively compared. Observed TCR beta diversity correlated strongly with the percentage of naive T cells measured by flow cytometry. Estimates of total diversity from one million sequenced T cells were regarded as lower bounds and underestimates. Observed TCR beta diversity per million T cells fell roughly linearly with age, and a significant reduction was already apparent by age approximately 40.

This clonotype was counted ten times or more. Its antigen remains unidentified. No quality values exist for individual bases; no much larger clone is one base distant. Systemically healthy Caucasian individuals from Russia, around 38 in total and aged roughly 6 to 100 years, were included as donors. Each donor gave about 9.2 milliliters of peripheral blood, drawn into EDTA-treated Vacutainer tubes. Ficoll-Paque density-gradient centrifugation was used to isolate PBMCs, with at least 6.5 million per sample. Total RNA was extracted from PBMCs with Trizol reagent, with at least 6 micrograms obtained per sample. For every donor, an aliquot of PBMCs went through flow cytometry to measure the percentages of naive CD45RAhigh/CD27high T cells. Library construction relied on 5' RACE. Reads for this sample came from an Illumina HiSeq 2500. A second PCR of about 7 to 12 cycles was run with a J-beta primer mix and a sample-barcoded 5' primer. Each TCR beta cDNA molecule received a unique molecular identifier from a template-switch 5' adaptor carrying 12 random nucleotides. Each sample yielded at least 2.5 million CDR3-containing paired-end reads. The Mint cDNA synthesis kit, primed by a TRBC-specific oligonucleotide, was used to synthesize first-strand cDNA from all RNA. Following uracil-DNA glycosylase treatment, all cDNA underwent a first 18-cycle PCR with the universal primers M1SS and BC2_uni_R. In the authors' own workflow: Each sample was normalized by randomly selecting 1 million high-quality reads, each carrying a distinct molecular identifier. Instead of being binned into consensus sequences, reads that shared molecular identifiers were thrown out. CDR3 identification, clonotype clustering and error correction used MiTCR with a Q25 quality threshold and the strictest error-elimination algorithm. Lower-bound total TCR beta diversity was estimated with a nonparametric unseen species model using Euler transformation. TCRdb trimmed the raw reads at Q25, called clones with MiXCR and kept productive beta chains. When rows share a CDR3 protein, they turn into one entry using the most common DNA and genes. TCRdb assigned the V and J calls; the authors' analysis was not used. This sample is represented by 700,000 to 900,000 distinct CDR3 sequences; around 24% of them were singletons. The top ten hold over 2.5% of the sample.

These sequences were also reported in another study, on T cells of mothers and their children. The second source states: Nine systemically healthy Caucasian individuals, comprising three mothers and their six children, were included as donors. cDNA synthesis consumed the entire amount of extracted RNA, loaded at 1.5 ug RNA in each 15 ul reaction. In the second PCR, sample barcodes and 2-4 random nucleotides were introduced via the M1S primer. More than 9 million TCR beta CDR3 reads were obtained from each mother, and millions of reads were obtained from each child. In both related and unrelated pairs, thymic selection shapes the output of TCR recombination in a similar way, with inherited differences having only a minor effect. Normalized repertoire overlap in related mother-child pairs was always slightly higher than in unrelated mother-child pairs, but the difference was never significant. No persistent microchimeric T cell clones were detected, at a sensitivity of roughly 100 clones per million clonotypes. To look for features that set related mother-child pairs apart from unrelated individuals, the researchers ran deep NGS to compare the TCR beta repertoires of mothers and children. Mothers averaged roughly 40 +/- 4 years of age and children averaged around 10 +/- 4 years. After adapter ligation was performed with NEBNext reagents, the libraries were sequenced on an Illumina HiSeq 2000 with 100+100 nt paired-end reads. Mother and child libraries were prepared a month apart and sequenced in separate runs to prevent cross-contamination. For each donor, somewhere between about 450,000 and 2,200,000 distinct TCR beta clonotypes were identified. Naive TCR beta clonotypes were estimated from low-frequency clonotypes matched to each donor's FACS-determined naive share, without sorting.

The sequence derives from a boy younger than 18 in good health. Input material: blood.

The bases read TGCGCCAGCAGCTTCGGCCAGGTGTACAATGAGCAGTTCTTC. Its protein product is CASSFGQVYNEQFF. This chain joins TRBV5-1 to TRBJ2-1, with no confidently assigned D gene. Its CDR3 holds 14 amino acids, cysteine through phenylalanine. This entry keeps only the CDR3 DNA: 42 bases, framed from base 1. V loses 2 bases of germline sequence and J loses 4 bases, and the interval between the two ends is 10 bases. As encoded in the germline V gene, CDR1 is SGHRS while CDR2 is YFSETQ.